The rows below give T cell receptor beta chains drawn from one sample of a study of T cells after yellow fever vaccination. TCRdb itself ran the 5' RACE reads through MiXCR, one entry per CDR3 protein. The data contain nearly 350,000 distinct CDR3 sequences, 7% to 9% of them singletons. Here the sequenced sample was PBMCs, taken around 45 days after the first yellow fever vaccination. These receptors all come from a young man who received the YFV17D yellow fever vaccine. CDR3s leave out the opening cysteine and the closing phenylalanine or tryptophan. Expanded clones get a size class; other rows say once, few or many, or leave the size out.

TRBJ2-2,TRBV7-9,many,ASSLGLVQVYTGELF
TRBJ2-2,TRBV5-1,-,ASSLERSGTGELF
TRBJ1-1,TRBV10-3,few,AITSVGDTATEAF
TRBJ2-7,TRBV27,few,ASSPLGGEDREQY
TRBJ2-1,TRBV10-3,few,AISEGGNEQF
TRBJ2-1,TRBV5-1,-,ASSAWTARAYNEQF
TRBJ2-5,TRBV29-1,few,SSQTGGETQY
TRBJ2-1,TRBV18,-,ASSPSASIRNEQF
TRBJ1-1,TRBV12-3/TRBV12-4,-,ASSSLKTEAF
TRBJ2-3,TRBV7-6,-,AIHTGTSGLTSTDTQY
TRBJ1-1,TRBV12-3/TRBV12-4,few,ASSFGDRNTEAF
TRBJ2-5,TRBV25-1,few,ASSDPVGVETQY
TRBJ2-1,TRBV7-9,-,ASSFSGRVNEQF
TRBJ1-2,TRBV7-9,-,ASSPFDYGYT
TRBJ2-5,TRBV6-1,few,ASRQIGLGQETQY
TRBJ2-7,TRBV5-1,few,ASSLLEGPSGEQY
TRBJ1-5,TRBV6-2/TRBV6-3,few,ASSYDKGGQPQH
TRBJ1-5,TRBV4-3,-,ASSQERVRYNQPQH
TRBJ1-2,TRBV5-1,-,ASSSGNGVTIPYGYT
TRBJ2-3,TRBV7-8,-,ASSLALRDTQY
TRBJ2-7,TRBV15,few,ATSRLGTYEQY
TRBJ2-1,TRBV10-3,-,AISVYLAGGGNELF
TRBJ2-7,TRBV29-1,many,SVELAGAVNEEQY
TRBJ1-2,TRBV7-2,few,ASSYRGQGAGGYT
TRBJ2-3,TRBV20-1,-,SARDYVGQAGPADTQY
TRBJ2-7,TRBV4-2,-,ASSQAARGSSYEQY
TRBJ2-7,TRBV23-1,-,ASSPTARRGELY
TRBJ2-1,TRBV7-8,many,ASSPADRAGEQF
TRBJ2-1,TRBV9,-,ASSVSLGQFRNEQF
TRBJ2-3,TRBV5-1,few,ASSLALASTDTQY
TRBJ2-4,TRBV18,-,ASSRGQGGIQY
TRBJ1-1,TRBV6-2/TRBV6-3,-,ASSRGDLTEAF
TRBJ1-2,TRBV20-1,few,SARWRGADYGYT
TRBJ2-4,TRBV19,few,ASSIRHPQALAKNIQY
TRBJ2-3,TRBV20-1,few,SARDEQGIGVTDTQY
TRBJ1-1,TRBV7-6,few,ASSPSDSPNTEAF
TRBJ2-6,TRBV6-2/TRBV6-3,few,ATVRDTGANVLT
TRBJ2-3,TRBV4-1,many,ASSQLPGLASTTDTQY
TRBJ1-3,TRBV25-1,-,ASSELGRGASGNTIY
TRBJ2-2,TRBV12-3/TRBV12-4,few,ASRPAGGDGELF
TRBJ2-7,TRBV7-7,-,ASSLKQGHEQY
TRBJ2-3,TRBV7-2,few,ATRTSGGADTQY
TRBJ1-3,TRBV4-3,few,ASSQRDRGSGNTIY
TRBJ1-3,TRBV30,-,AWSVRGISGNTIY
TRBJ2-7,TRBV12-3/TRBV12-4,many,ASSPRRYEQY
TRBJ1-5,TRBV18,-,ASSPGSYLEAQPQH
TRBJ1-4,TRBV9,few,ASSVTIDRGEKLF
TRBJ2-5,TRBV4-3,few,ASSQYSGQETQY
TRBJ2-3,TRBV4-3,few,ASSPGQGRLADTQY
TRBJ2-5,TRBV27,few,ASSLGTPRYQETQY
TRBJ1-2,TRBV5-6,-,ASSLGDGLSGYT
TRBJ1-2,TRBV7-2,few,ASSLANGRGRANYGYT
TRBJ2-3,TRBV27,few,ASLAQGTDTQY
TRBJ1-4,TRBV7-9,-,ASSSRGMGTNEKLF